Listed below are T cell receptor beta chains from one sample, sequenced in a study of long-term antiretroviral therapy in people with HIV. Profiled with immunoSEQ multiplex PCR; TCRdb holds only in-frame clones, not every one. This sample carries over 8,500 clones, about 78% of them seen once, and the ten largest clones take 11% to 15%. The sample in question was unsorted PBMCs, obtained 0.4 years before starting antiretroviral therapy. Receptor source: a man younger than 40 with HIV. Each CDR3 is given with its conserved first and last residue. Fields, in order: D gene, V gene, clone size, CDR3 length, J gene, CDR3 DNA, CDR3 protein. D genes are given only for firm matches. Size is stated for part of the rows, as once, few or many counts, or as a class when the clone is expanded.

d_gene: TRBD1; v_gene: TRBV9; abundance: NA; len: 15; j_gene: TRBJ2-7; CDR3nt: TGTGCCAGCAGCGCCGGACAGGGAAGCTCCTACGAGCAGTACTTC; CDR3aa: CASSAGQGSSYEQYF
d_gene: NA; v_gene: TRBV10-2; abundance: NA; len: 13; j_gene: TRBJ2-7; CDR3nt: TGCGCCAGCAGTGAGTACAGGACCTACGAGCAGTACTTC; CDR3aa: CASSEYRTYEQYF
d_gene: NA; v_gene: TRBV19; abundance: NA; len: 12; j_gene: TRBJ1-2; CDR3nt: TGTGCCAGTAGTCTACAGGGCGGGGGCTACACCTTC; CDR3aa: CASSLQGGGYTF
d_gene: TRBD2; v_gene: TRBV11-2; abundance: NA; len: 16; j_gene: TRBJ2-1; CDR3nt: TGTGCCAGCAGCTGGAGTAGCGGGAGCTCCTACAATGAGCAGTTCTTC; CDR3aa: CASSWSSGSSYNEQFF
d_gene: NA; v_gene: TRBV28; abundance: NA; len: 12; j_gene: TRBJ1-2; CDR3nt: TGTGCCACCGGCCGGGCAGGGTACGGCTACACCTTC; CDR3aa: CATGRAGYGYTF
d_gene: TRBD1; v_gene: TRBV27; abundance: NA; len: 16; j_gene: TRBJ2-1; CDR3nt: TGTGCCAGCAGTCTGCTGACAGGGGAGGCCTACAATGAGCAGTTCTTC; CDR3aa: CASSLLTGEAYNEQFF
d_gene: TRBD1; v_gene: TRBV7-9; abundance: NA; len: 17; j_gene: TRBJ2-1; CDR3nt: TGTGCCAGCAGCTTAGACTCCGGGACAGGGGGGTCCAATGAGCAGTTCTTC; CDR3aa: CASSLDSGTGGSNEQFF
d_gene: NA; v_gene: TRBV30; abundance: NA; len: 13; j_gene: TRBJ1-2; CDR3nt: TGTGCCTGGAATAATCGAGAGCCATATGGCTACACCTTC; CDR3aa: CAWNNREPYGYTF
d_gene: TRBD1; v_gene: TRBV6-6; abundance: few; len: 14; j_gene: TRBJ2-7; CDR3nt: TGTGCCAGCAGTTACTCGGAAGGGGGCGACGAGCAGTACTTC; CDR3aa: CASSYSEGGDEQYF
d_gene: NA; v_gene: TRBV14; abundance: few; len: 14; j_gene: TRBJ1-4; CDR3nt: TGTGCCAGCAGCCAAGCCAGAGAGAATGAAAAACTGTTTTTT; CDR3aa: CASSQARENEKLFF
d_gene: NA; v_gene: TRBV4-2; abundance: NA; len: 15; j_gene: TRBJ1-1; CDR3nt: TGTGCCAGCAGCCAAGATCCCAGGGGGAACACTGAAGCTTTCTTT; CDR3aa: CASSQDPRGNTEAFF
d_gene: NA; v_gene: TRBV6-5; abundance: NA; len: 15; j_gene: TRBJ1-4; CDR3nt: TGTGCCAGCAGGGATGGTTACCACTCAAATGAAAAACTGTTTTTT; CDR3aa: CASRDGYHSNEKLFF
d_gene: NA; v_gene: TRBV5-6; abundance: NA; len: 14; j_gene: TRBJ2-7; CDR3nt: TGTGCCAGCAGCTTGGGGGGAACCCACTACGAGCAGTACTTC; CDR3aa: CASSLGGTHYEQYF
d_gene: TRBD1; v_gene: TRBV27; abundance: NA; len: 14; j_gene: TRBJ1-6; CDR3nt: TGTGCCAGCAGTAGACAGGGGAGGAATTCACCCCTCCACTTT; CDR3aa: CASSRQGRNSPLHF
d_gene: TRBD1; v_gene: TRBV5-6; abundance: NA; len: 15; j_gene: TRBJ1-5; CDR3nt: TGTGCCAGCAGCTTACAGGGGTTTAGCAATCAGCCCCAGCATTTT; CDR3aa: CASSLQGFSNQPQHF
d_gene: NA; v_gene: TRBV27; abundance: NA; len: 15; j_gene: TRBJ1-1; CDR3nt: TGTGCCAGCACCCAACCGGGACAAATGAACACTGAAGCTTTCTTT; CDR3aa: CASTQPGQMNTEAFF
d_gene: TRBD1; v_gene: TRBV7-9; abundance: NA; len: 11; j_gene: TRBJ1-2; CDR3nt: TGTGCCAGCAGCTTTGACAGGGTGTTTACGTTC; CDR3aa: CASSFDRVFTF
d_gene: NA; v_gene: TRBV7-9; abundance: NA; len: 12; j_gene: TRBJ1-2; CDR3nt: TGTGCCACCGAAGGAGAGGGGTATGGCTACACCTTC; CDR3aa: CATEGEGYGYTF
d_gene: TRBD1; v_gene: TRBV7-8; abundance: NA; len: 13; j_gene: TRBJ1-1; CDR3nt: TGTGCCAGCAGCTTCACCAGGGGGACTGAAGCTTTCTTT; CDR3aa: CASSFTRGTEAFF
d_gene: NA; v_gene: TRBV5-1; abundance: NA; len: 12; j_gene: TRBJ1-6; CDR3nt: TGCGCCAGCAGCTTGGGGTCTTCACCCCTCCACTTT; CDR3aa: CASSLGSSPLHF
d_gene: NA; v_gene: TRBV6-5; abundance: NA; len: 12; j_gene: TRBJ1-2; CDR3nt: TGTGCCACCCAGGCCCCCGGGGACGGCTACACCTTC; CDR3aa: CATQAPGDGYTF
d_gene: NA; v_gene: TRBV7-9; abundance: NA; len: 14; j_gene: TRBJ2-7; CDR3nt: TGTGCCAGCAGCTTAGTCCAGACAGCCATCGCTCAGTACTTC; CDR3aa: CASSLVQTAIAQYF
d_gene: NA; v_gene: TRBV28; abundance: NA; len: 15; j_gene: TRBJ2-7; CDR3nt: TGTGCCAGCAGTTTAGCGGGACAATTTCTCTACGAGCAGTACTTC; CDR3aa: CASSLAGQFLYEQYF
d_gene: NA; v_gene: TRBV19; abundance: NA; len: 15; j_gene: TRBJ2-1; CDR3nt: TGTGCCAGTAGTATAGATTGGAGGGGAAAGGATGAGCAGTTCTTC; CDR3aa: CASSIDWRGKDEQFF
d_gene: NA; v_gene: TRBV28; abundance: NA; len: 16; j_gene: TRBJ2-7; CDR3nt: TGTGCCAGCAGTTTCCCCCCGGTGGGACCGGCCTACGAGCAGTACTTC; CDR3aa: CASSFPPVGPAYEQYF
d_gene: NA; v_gene: TRBV14; abundance: NA; len: 15; j_gene: TRBJ1-5; CDR3nt: TGTGCCAGCAGCATTGGGGAGACAGTCGGACAGCCCCAGCATTTT; CDR3aa: CASSIGETVGQPQHF
d_gene: TRBD2; v_gene: TRBV10-2; abundance: NA; len: 14; j_gene: TRBJ2-1; CDR3nt: TGCGCCAGTGCCGGGCCTAGCGGGTACAATGAGCAGTTCTTC; CDR3aa: CASAGPSGYNEQFF
d_gene: TRBD2; v_gene: TRBV7-8; abundance: NA; len: 19; j_gene: TRBJ2-7; CDR3nt: TGTGCCAGCAGCTTAGCTCTCGGGACTAGCGGGAGAAAAACCTACGAGCAGTACTTC; CDR3aa: CASSLALGTSGRKTYEQYF